This T cell receptor beta chain appears in the sequencing data of a study of shared clonotypes between healthy human individuals (dated by TCRdb to the early 2020s). Background on the whole study: The cohort included three men and a couple of women between 18 and 49 years of age. Per donor, leukapheresis produced somewhere between about 0.85 and 8.9 billion PBMCs. Libraries were prepared and TCR repertoires were sequenced by different laboratories using diverse techniques, in order to increase sequencing depth and limit assay-specific biases. Blood TCR repertoires of about five healthy adults were deeply sequenced to estimate repertoire size and the extent of clonotype sharing between individuals. Per donor, three plates each were used for CD4 naive and CD4 memory, two for CD8 naive, and one for CD8 memory. Findings and caveats that apply to the study as a whole: Compared with non-shared clonotypes, clonotypes shared by all four sorted-subset donors had higher generation probabilities. Only blood was sampled, and tissue TCR repertoires likely differ from those in blood. When a few donors were compared, the shared fraction of clonotypes was about 5% for naive CD4, around 3.5% for naive CD8, about 2.5% for memory CD4, and less than 0.5% for memory CD8. Estimated clonotype richness was generally larger for naive than for memory subsets. The small number of donors limited the genetic and exposure-history diversity represented. Pairwise subsampling indicated that sequencing depth was expected to affect the degree of clonotype sharing among donors. Rarefaction of sorted-subset datasets indicated incomplete sequencing despite the large sequencing depth.

The CDR3 contains 14 residues, cysteine and phenylalanine counted. The CDR3 DNA has 42 bases and is translated from base 1. The V end gives up 4 bases and the J end 2 bases, leaving 3 bases in the junction not matched to a gene. TCR CDR3 regions were amplified from genomic DNA by multiplex PCR using the deep immunoSEQ assay. Extracted genomic DNA from each cell subset was spread evenly across all wells of several immunoSEQ 96-well plates, with each plate serving as a replicate. For sorted subsets, approximately 200 ng of genomic DNA, equivalent to some 30,000 T cell genomes, went into each replicate PCR. Purified libraries were quantified with a Qubit 3.0 fluorometer, sized on a Bioanalyzer 2100, and re-quantified with the KAPA Library Quantification kit. Every immunoSEQ 96-well plate was sequenced on a separate single-read 150-cycle Illumina NextSeq 550 flow cell. The authors processed their data as follows. Because the immunoSEQ output included only junctional sequences and no quality scores, the filtering could not be the same as the filtering used for full-length reads. Sequences were annotated with PyIR, a Python wrapper for IgBLAST v1.9, and V/J genes and CDR3 were assigned using IMGT germline references. Any read was removed if the V/J assignment was weak (E-value above 1e-6), the CDR3 was missing, or the read contained stop codons, out-of-frame junctions, or ambiguous translated residues. V3J clonotypes were defined by identical inferred V gene, J gene, and CDR3 amino acid sequence. The percentage overlap between two repertoires was calculated by dividing the number of shared unique clonotypes by the size of the smaller repertoire. Richness of each repertoire was evaluated using RTK rarefaction, the Chao1 estimator, and Recon v2.1 estimates of unobserved clonotypes. Generation probabilities for all TCRbeta clonotypes obtained by the gDNA method from a few donors were computed using OLGA. This immuneACCESS table, as held by TCRdb, lists in-frame sequences with V and J called but not all clones. Of the missing ones, under half trace to an unresolved V gene in checked studies; the others have no known cause. The V and J calls and clone size are taken from that table; D and trimming were inferred from the DNA. The sample table contains around 88,000 clones; only one count was recorded for approximately 70% of them. The ten largest clones capture 50% of the sample.

Of note for this clone: The antigen this receptor binds is unknown. No clone much larger than this one lies a single base away; base qualities are absent.

Healthy HIV-negative adults with no recently reported acute infections or vaccinations were included as donors. Every donor was a Caucasian adult living in Nashville, Tennessee, USA. CD8 memory samples combined magnetically selected CD45RO+ cells with CCR7-negative CD45RA+ effector memory (TemRA) cells. After blood collection by leukapheresis, PBMCs were isolated using Ficoll-Histopaque density gradient centrifugation and then cryopreserved in the vapor phase of liquid nitrogen. Purity and quantity of every magnetically sorted T cell population were checked by analytical flow cytometry. Each sorted fraction had its genomic DNA isolated and then quantified by UV absorbance on a Nanodrop 2000c.

The V and J genes are TRBV23-1 and TRBJ2-5, with TRBD1 matching 8 junction bases. TRBV23-1 is known as an ORF, though its function is uncertain. Material for sequencing was memory CD8+ T cells sorted from blood. The cell subset or site label, read with the paper, signifies: CD45RO+ cells pooled with CCR7-negative TemRA cells. The TCR was taken from a man aged 25 to 40 in good health. The sequenced DNA is TGCGCCAGCAGTCCCAGGACAGGGCAAGAGACCCAGTACTTC. This codes for CASSPRTGQETQYF.